This TCR beta chain stems from a study of CD8 T cells in Susac syndrome. As for the study in general: When blood was drawn, patients with Susac syndrome were on intravenous immunoglobulin alone, on corticosteroids, or therapy-naive.

With respect to this clonotype: The antigen is not known.

The CDR3 has 13 residues. The V gene's germline CDR1 is SGDLS and CDR2 YYNGEE. Trimming took off 0 bases at V and 8 bases at J, with 10 bases between the two ends. Study conclusions and caveats: None of the CD4+ T cell repertoires in Susac syndrome showed clonal expansion.

Reverse transcription of about 0.45 to 1 ug RNA was carried out with random hexamers. TCRdb analysed the immunoSEQ multiplex PCR reads with MiXCR anew, one entry per CDR3 protein. Counted here are 210,000 or so distinct CDR3 sequences, 85% to 95% occurring once; the ten biggest clones make up around 0.15%. The sequenced sample consisted of CD4+ T cells from PBMCs. This TCR came from a human donor with Susac syndrome. The chain is built from TRBV9 and TRBJ2-3, with a possible D match to TRBD2 (5 bases). CDR3 nucleotide sequence: TGTGCCAGCAGCGTAGGGACGCTAGCTACGCAGTATTTT. Protein product: CASSVGTLATQYF.